This T cell receptor (beta chain) was observed in a study of blood T cell repertoires in COVID-19. The length of the CDR3 is 14 residues. Losses at the gene ends were 3 bases for V and 7 bases for J; bases not matched to a gene: 5. CDR1 and CDR2 from the germline V gene are MDHEN and SYDVKM. Under the authors' procedure: Using reference gene primer amplification, nucleated cell counts were estimated. Only in-frame clones appear in the TCRdb table, and some are missing; sequencing was by immunoSEQ multiplex PCR. That table furnishes V, J and clone size, whereas the DNA furnished D and trimming. Here the sample spans 55,000 to 65,000 clones, 75% to 95% being singletons.

Input material: peripheral blood. This TCR came from a woman of 80 years or more with active COVID-19. The V call is TRBV28, the J call TRBJ1-5, with TRBD1 matching 8 bases. Here the CDR3 reads CASSLGQADQPQHF. CDR3 bases: TGTGCCAGCAGTTTGGGACAGGCAGACCAGCCCCAGCATTTT.